Shown below are 26 T cell receptor beta chains from a single sample sequenced in a study of cytomegalovirus exposure and HLA in healthy donors. Primers included in the PCR were 60 Vbeta and 13 Jbeta primers. Here immunoSEQ multiplex PCR was the method, and the copy in TCRdb shows in-frame clones only, minus some. The top ten hold about 8.6% of the sample, which has about 79,000 clones, 70% to 80% seen once. Sequenced material: PBMCs. The receptor source for this set is a man aged 35 to 55 in good health and CMV-seropositive.

The J gene is TRBJ2-7, the V gene TRBV18, with no clear D. V was pared by 3 bases and J by 2 bases, with 11 bases between. CDR1 and CDR2 (germline): KGHSH, LQKENI. The CDR3 has 14 residues. CDR3 in DNA: TGTGCCAGCTCACCCTCGGTTACAGCCTACGAGCAGTACTTC. Encoded protein: CASSPSVTAYEQYF.

The chain employs TRBV7-2 and TRBJ1-6, with a weak D call TRBD1 (6 bases). V was clipped by 3 bases and J by 5 bases, with 14 bases between them. Germline values: CDR1 SGHTA, CDR2 FQGNSA. The CDR3 is 16 amino acids. CDR3 in amino acids: CASSFWGGADNSPLHF. CDR3 in DNA: TGTGCCAGCAGCTTTTGGGGGGGCGCCGATAATTCACCCCTCCACTTT. Combining the CDR3 with reference TRBV7-2 and TRBJ1-6 gives the whole variable domain GAGVSQSPSNKVTEKGKDVELRCDPISGHTALYWYRQSLGQGLEFLIYFQGNSAPDKSGLPSDRFSAERTGGSVSTLTIQRTQQEDSAVYLCASSFWGGADNSPLHFGNGTRLTVT.

About this clone itself: Distinct nucleotide sequences in the sample also encode this CDR3. V is TRBV5-1 and J is TRBJ1-4; 8 positions match TRBD1. Germline CDR1 is SGHRS and CDR2 is YFSETQ. Unmatched junction bases numbered 0, after V lost 0 bases and J lost 2 bases. The CDR3 has 15 residues. CDR3 DNA: TGCGCCAGCAGCTTGGGACAGGGGACTAATGAAAAACTGTTTTTT. This translates into CASSLGQGTNEKLFF.

This clone was picked up a small number of times. The rearrangement joins TRBV2 to TRBJ2-7; 10 bases fit TRBD2. Trimming removed 4 bases from V and 2 bases from J; junction bases left unmatched: 2. Germline loops: CDR1 SNHLY, CDR2 FYNNEI. The CDR3 is 14 residues long. The DNA for the CDR3 is TGTGCCAGCAGTGGAACTAGCGGGACCTACGAGCAGTACTTC. Translation: CASSGTSGTYEQYF.

V is TRBV9 and J is TRBJ2-1; TRBD1 aligns across 9 bases. Germline V gene sequence: CDR1 SGDLS, CDR2 YYNGEE. With 4 bases clipped from V and 1 base from J, the junction kept 6 bases outside the gene matches. This CDR3 contains 16 residues. DNA for the CDR3: TGTGCCAGCAGCTTAGGGGGGACAGGGTCCTACAATGAGCAGTTCTTC. It translates to CASSLGGTGSYNEQFF.

The chain recombines TRBV19 with TRBJ1-6; TRBD1 aligns across 9 bases. The CDR3 contains 15 residues. V shed 9 bases and J 7 bases; nucleotides not matched to a gene: 10. Germline CDR1 reads LNHDA; CDR2 reads SQIVND (reference sequence). The CDR3 DNA follows: TGTGCCAGCCAGACGGACAGGGGTCCCAATTCACCCCTCCACTTT. Its protein product is CASQTDRGPNSPLHF.

V gene TRBV9 combines with J gene TRBJ2-2; 10 bases fit TRBD1. With 4 bases clipped from V and 4 bases from J, the junction kept 7 bases outside the gene matches. The CDR3 consists of 16 residues. CDR1 and CDR2 (germline): SGDLS, YYNGEE. The CDR3 loop reads CASSTGQGVGTGELFF. In DNA form, the CDR3 reads TGTGCCAGCAGCACCGGACAGGGGGTCGGCACCGGGGAGCTGTTTTTT. The entire variable domain, with the rest obtained from reference TRBV9 and TRBJ2-2, is as follows: DSGVTQTPKHLITATGQRVTLRCSPRSGDLSVYWYQQSLDQGLQFLIQYYNGEERAKGNILERFSAQQFPDLHSELNLSSLELGDSALYFCASSTGQGVGTGELFFGEGSRLTVL.

This clone was seen only once. The V and J genes are TRBV28 and TRBJ1-1; weak D call: TRBD1 (5 bases). Trimming took off 3 bases at V and 0 bases at J, with 14 bases between the two ends. The CDR3 is 16 residues long. CDR1 MDHEN and CDR2 SYDVKM come from the germline V gene. CDR3 loop: CASSLRWGTVNTEAFF. The CDR3 DNA reads TGTGCCAGCAGTTTGAGATGGGGCACCGTGAACACTGAAGCTTTCTTT.

The chain carries TRBV6-1 and TRBJ2-1, with D unresolved. Germline V gene lookup returns CDR1 MNHNS and CDR2 SASEGT. This CDR3 is 14 amino acids long. Trimming cost V 6 bases and J 4 bases, with 13 bases left between them. Here the CDR3 reads CASRHDNFYNEQFF. In nucleotides, the CDR3 is TGTGCCAGCAGACATGACAACTTTTACAATGAGCAGTTCTTC.

The chain employs TRBV10-3 and TRBJ2-1; TRBD2 agrees at 13 bases. The CDR3 is 17 residues long. Germline V gene lookup returns CDR1 ENHRY and CDR2 SYGVKD. V lost 5 bases to trimming and J lost 2 bases; unmatched junction nucleotides: 6. CDR3 in DNA: TGTGCCATCAGTAGGGGGACTAGCGGGACGACCTACAATGAGCAGTTCTTC. It translates to CAISRGTSGTTYNEQFF.

The chain is built from TRBV5-6 and TRBJ2-5, with 7 bases lining up with TRBD2. CDR1 and CDR2 from the germline V gene are SGHDT and YYEEEE. The CDR3 contains 16 residues. Unmatched junction bases numbered 7, after V lost 0 bases and J lost 2 bases. Here the CDR3 DNA reads TGTGCCAGCAGCTTGGGACCCGGGGGGAGGCAAGAGACCCAGTACTTC. It encodes CASSLGPGGRQETQYF.

With regard to this clone: One junction end disagrees with the germline gene, perhaps due to a read error. The chain couples TRBV7-9 to TRBJ2-3; D is unresolved. Germline V gene sequence: CDR1 SEHNR, CDR2 FQNEAQ (reference sequence). The CDR3 spans 11 residues. CDR3 nucleotides: TGTTCCAGCAGCTTCCGGGATACGCAGTATTTT. It specifies CSSSFRDTQYF. The complete variable domain, with remaining parts taken from reference TRBV7-9 and TRBJ2-3, reads DTGVSQNPRHKITKRGQNVTFRCDPISEHNRLYWYRQTLGQGPEFLTYFQNEAQLEKSRLLSDRFSAERPKGSFSTLEIQRTEQGDSAMYLCSSSFRDTQYFGPGTRLTVL.

The gene calls are TRBV5-1 and TRBJ2-1; TRBD2 agrees at 9 bases. There are 15 residues in the CDR3. The germline V gene encodes CDR1 SGHRS and CDR2 YFSETQ. The V and J ends lost 1 base and 3 bases, in that order; junction bases with no gene match: 2. CDR3 bases: TGCGCCAGCAGCTTGTCGACTAGCGGCTACAATGAGCAGTTCTTC. Protein sequence: CASSLSTSGYNEQFF.

This chain uses TRBV5-6 with TRBJ2-1; weak D call: TRBD1 (6 bases). Deletions cut 5 bases from V and 7 bases from J, with 13 bases between. Germline V gives CDR1 SGHDT, CDR2 YYEEEE. The CDR3 spans 13 residues. The CDR3: CASSQGGTNEQFF. For the CDR3, the DNA is TGTGCCAGCAGTCAAGGGGGTACTAATGAGCAGTTCTTC.

The J gene is TRBJ1-2, the V gene TRBV5-8; TRBD1 matches at 9 bases. The CDR3 has 15 amino acids. Germline CDR1 is SGHTS and CDR2 is YDEGEE. V shed 2 bases, J shed 6 bases, and the junction held 8 bases outside the gene matches. CDR3 in DNA: TGTGCCAGCAGCTTAAGCGACAGGGGGTCCAATGGCTACACCTTC. Protein product: CASSLSDRGSNGYTF.

The chain links TRBV28 to TRBJ2-2, with 7 bases that match TRBD1. The V gene's germline CDR1 is MDHEN and CDR2 SYDVKM. The CDR3 contains 17 residues. Germline trimming cut 5 bases from V and 4 bases from J; bases unmatched to any gene: 13. Here the CDR3 DNA reads TGTGCCAGCAGTCCGAGAGGGCAGGGGGTTGTCACCGGGGAGCTGTTTTTT. Translation gives CASSPRGQGVVTGELFF.

The rearrangement links TRBV5-4 to TRBJ2-2; no reliable D call. The CDR3 sequence is 14 residues long. Germline V CDR1 and CDR2: SGHNT, YYREEE (reference sequence). V lost 0 bases to trimming and J lost 6 bases, with 9 bases between them. In DNA, the CDR3 is TGTGCCAGCAGCTTGGGAGTTTCATCCGGGGAGCTGTTTTTT. Residues: CASSLGVSSGELFF.

This chain's CDR3 is CASSDYRTDTQYF. CDR3 nucleotide sequence: TGCGCCAGCAGTGATTATCGCACAGATACGCAGTATTTT. The chain joins TRBV10-1 to TRBJ2-3; the D is unclear. CDR3 length: 13 amino acids. Trimming stripped 3 bases from V and 1 base from J, with 5 bases between. In germline, CDR1 is WNHNN, CDR2 SYGVQD (reference sequence).

This clone was observed a single time. The chain recombines TRBV12-5 with TRBJ2-2; 11 bases are shared with TRBD2. With V trimmed by 4 bases and J by 4 bases, 14 bases remained unmatched. The CDR3 is made up of 19 amino acids. CDR1 and CDR2 (germline): LGHNT, FRNRAP. CDR3 DNA sequence: TGTGCTAGTGGTTCTACAAGGGTAGCGGGGGGGAGCACCACCGGGGAGCTGTTTTTT. As protein: CASGSTRVAGGSTTGELFF.

This rearrangement joins TRBV19 to TRBJ1-5; tentatively, D is TRBD1 (5 bases). With 7 bases removed from V and 6 bases from J, the gap between germline ends came to 16 bases. Germline CDR1 and CDR2: LNHDA and SQIVND (reference sequence). The CDR3 runs to 14 residues. The CDR3 DNA is TGTGCCAGTATCCGTTCGGGGGAGGGTCAGCCCCAGCATTTT. Translated: CASIRSGEGQPQHF.

This chain connects TRBV2 to TRBJ2-3, with 10 bases identical to TRBD2. Unmatched junction bases numbered 9, after V lost 3 bases and J lost 6 bases. In germline, CDR1 is SNHLY, CDR2 FYNNEI. The length of the CDR3 is 16 residues. The CDR3: CASSEVLAGMRDTQYF. CDR3 coding DNA: TGTGCCAGCAGTGAGGTACTAGCGGGAATGAGGGATACGCAGTATTTT.

The rearrangement joins TRBV30 to TRBJ2-1; TRBD2 aligns across 8 bases. Germline-derived CDR1 and CDR2 are GTSNPN and SVGIG (reference sequence). Germline trimming cut 3 bases from V and 0 bases from J; bases unmatched to any gene: 1. The CDR3 is 14 residues long. The CDR3 here is CAWSGGGSYNEQFF. Written as DNA, the CDR3 is TGTGCCTGGAGCGGGGGGGGCTCCTACAATGAGCAGTTCTTC. The full variable domain, with the rest looked up from reference TRBV30 and TRBJ2-1, is SQTIHQWPATLVQPVGSPLSLECTVEGTSNPNLYWYRQAAGRGLQLLFYSVGIGQISSEVPQNLSASRPQDRQFILSSKKLLLSDSGFYLCAWSGGGSYNEQFFGPGTRLTVL.

The chain joins TRBV28 to TRBJ2-1; 7 bases match TRBD1. Germline loops: CDR1 MDHEN, CDR2 SYDVKM. Trimming took 4 bases from V and 10 from J; bases not matched to a gene: 1. The CDR3 sequence is 11 residues long. The CDR3 DNA follows: TGTGCCAGCAGTTACAGGGGCGAGCAGTTCTTC. It translates to CASSYRGEQFF.

The rearrangement joins TRBV30 to TRBJ1-2; 12 positions agree with TRBD1. The germline V gene has CDR1 GTSNPN and CDR2 SVGIG (reference sequence). The CDR3 sequence is 16 residues long. V lost 8 bases to trimming and J lost 4 bases; unmatched junction nucleotides: 14. CDR3 protein: CAAELPGQGASYGYTF. Written as DNA, the CDR3 is TGTGCCGCGGAGTTACCGGGACAGGGGGCGAGCTATGGCTACACCTTC.

The rearrangement joins TRBV28 to TRBJ2-3, with D possibly matching TRBD2 (6 bases). V lost 2 bases to trimming and J lost 2 bases, with 11 bases between them. Germline lookup yields CDR1 MDHEN and CDR2 SYDVKM. The CDR3 is 15 amino acids. The CDR3 DNA sequence: TGTGCCAGCAGTTTAGTCGGGAGTAACACAGATACGCAGTATTTT. As protein: CASSLVGSNTDTQYF.

This chain joins TRBV2 and TRBJ1-1, with D hard to call. Germline values: CDR1 SNHLY, CDR2 FYNNEI. The length of the CDR3 is 12 residues. The V end was cut by 7 bases, the J end by 8 bases, with 14 bases between. In DNA, the CDR3 is TGTGCCAGCACCCGGGGTTCCTGGGAAGCTTTCTTT. This encodes CASTRGSWEAFF.